Given below is one T cell receptor (beta chain) in context. This receptor's antigen is unknown. Per-nucleotide qualities are absent, and no much larger clonotype sits a single base away. The record originates from a study of blood T cell repertoires in COVID-19 (dated by TCRdb to 2019 to 2021). Context from the whole study: Samples covering the acute and convalescent phases of COVID-19 were provided by collaborators in the United States, Italy and Spain. The prospective study material was composed of cDNA or gDNA derived from T cells, B-cell-depleted T cells, or PBMCs. Subjects who had been exposed to COVID-19, were actively infected with it, or had recovered from it provided the deeply sampled blood TCRbeta repertoires that made up the dataset. The repertoires were released in a freely available public database meant as a resource for research on the immune response to SARS-CoV-2. The samples were drawn from the first 160 participants of the ongoing ImmuneRACE study and from 950 to 1,500 subjects provided by 6 global collaborators. The sample metadata nearly always contained a de-identified subject ID, COVID-19 status, age in years and sex. Where available, HLA class I and class II types were taken from metadata supplied by the sample provider and were not determined by assay-based typing.

What the authors observed across the whole study: How much clinical and demographic metadata was included differed by source and by participant, and the metadata was provided uncurated.

TCRbeta CDR3 regions were amplified from genomic DNA by means of the immunoSEQ Assay, a bias-controlled multiplex PCR. The authors processed their data as follows. Within the assay, amplification of reference gene primers was used to estimate how many nucleated cells each sample contained. Sequence reads were collapsed and filtered to measure the absolute abundance of every unique TCRbeta CDR3 rearrangement. For each sample, productive Simpson clonality was calculated as the square root of Simpson's diversity index across productive rearrangements. TCRdb provides this immuneACCESS table in a form limited to in-frame rearrangements. Some clones are lacking; in checked studies, under half of them reflect an unresolved V gene, and why the rest are absent is not known. D and trimming were read from the DNA, whereas the V and J calls and clone size are those reported in that table. Counted in this sample were approximately 220,000 clones; more than 65% of them appeared once. The ten top clones hold approximately 2.9% of the sample.

Another Seattle source contributed samples from volunteer blood donors who had recovered from COVID-19. The collaborating institutions used their own protocols to collect whole blood in K2EDTA tubes. For TCRbeta analysis, collaborators shipped samples as frozen whole blood, isolated PBMCs, or DNA extracted from either of those sample types. The sequence was collected from a woman in her 30s who had recovered from COVID-19. Sequences were obtained from peripheral blood.

The nucleotide sequence is TGTGCCAGCAGCCCCAGGGTTGGGAACACTGAAGCTTTCTTT. This sequence encodes CASSPRVGNTEAFF. The sequence links TRBV7-2 to TRBJ1-1, with a weak D call of TRBD1 (5 bases match). Sequences SGHTA (CDR1) and FQGNSA (CDR2) are obtained from the germline V gene. The CDR3, cysteine through phenylalanine, is 14 amino acids long. Here the CDR3 DNA is all that survives: 42 bases in frame from base 1. The V end loses 5 bases and the J end loses 1 base, and a stretch of 11 bases separates them.